This T cell receptor (beta chain) was sequenced during a study of blood T cell repertoires in COVID-19 (dated by TCRdb to 2020 to 2022). About the investigation overall: Collaborator samples came from the United States, Italy and Spain and covered acute and convalescent phases of COVID-19. The material from the prospective study consisted of cDNA or gDNA derived from T cells, B-cell-depleted T cells, or PBMCs. The samples were drawn from two sources: the first 160 participants of the ongoing ImmuneRACE study, and 1,000 to 1,500 subjects contributed by 6 global collaborators. Where available, HLA class I and class II types were obtained from metadata supplied by the sample provider rather than from assay-based typing. The dataset comprised deeply sampled blood TCRbeta repertoires from subjects exposed to, actively infected with, or recovered from COVID-19. The sample metadata nearly always contained a de-identified subject ID, COVID-19 status, age in years and sex. A freely available public database, intended as a resource for researchers studying the immune response to SARS-CoV-2, is where the repertoires were released.

Overall results and qualifications from the work: The amount of clinical and demographic metadata varied by source and participant and was provided uncurated.

Each collaborating institution followed its own protocols to collect whole blood in K2EDTA tubes. For TCRbeta analysis, collaborator samples were shipped as frozen whole blood, as isolated PBMCs, or as DNA extracted from either sample type. Concerning this clone itself: Its binding antigen is unknown. No base qualities exist here, and no much larger clone lies one base off it.

V is pared back by 8 bases and J by 4 bases, with 12 bases lying between the germline termini. Looking up the germline V gene (reference sequence) yields CDR1 LNHDA and CDR2 SQIVND. The CDR3 holds 14 amino acids from the cysteine to the phenylalanine. Only the CDR3 DNA stays, 42 bases, in frame from base 1. TCRbeta CDR3 regions were amplified from genomic DNA by means of the immunoSEQ Assay, a bias-controlled multiplex PCR. Per the authors' processing: The number of nucleated cells in each sample was estimated by amplification of reference gene primers within the assay. Sequence reads were collapsed and filtered to measure the absolute abundance of every unique TCRbeta CDR3 rearrangement. For each sample, productive Simpson clonality was calculated as the square root of Simpson's diversity index across productive rearrangements. In its TCRdb copy, this immuneACCESS table keeps in-frame sequences only and misses some clones. Where compared with another copy, unresolved V genes explain less than half of these, and the others have no known cause. D and trimming were read from the DNA, whereas the V and J calls and clone size are those reported in that table. Within this sample are 200,000 or so clones, with approximately 86% of them counted one time only. The top ten clonotypes cover about 2% of the sample.

This receptor was taken from a man between 65 and 79 years old with active or convalescent COVID-19. Sequenced input: peripheral blood. The chain is made from TRBV19 and TRBJ1-6; the D gene is possibly TRBD1, with 5 bases matching. At the DNA level, the sequence is TGTGCCAGTGGACACGGCCCTTATAATTCACCCCTCCACTTT. It is translated as CASGHGPYNSPLHF. Extended through the reference TRBV19 and TRBJ1-6 proteins, this CDR3 yields the full variable domain: DGGITQSPKYLFRKEGQNVTLSCEQNLNHDAMYWYRQDPGQGLRLIYYSQIVNDFQKGDIAEGYSVSREKKESFPLTVTSAQKNPTAFYLCASGHGPYNSPLHFGNGTRLTVT.